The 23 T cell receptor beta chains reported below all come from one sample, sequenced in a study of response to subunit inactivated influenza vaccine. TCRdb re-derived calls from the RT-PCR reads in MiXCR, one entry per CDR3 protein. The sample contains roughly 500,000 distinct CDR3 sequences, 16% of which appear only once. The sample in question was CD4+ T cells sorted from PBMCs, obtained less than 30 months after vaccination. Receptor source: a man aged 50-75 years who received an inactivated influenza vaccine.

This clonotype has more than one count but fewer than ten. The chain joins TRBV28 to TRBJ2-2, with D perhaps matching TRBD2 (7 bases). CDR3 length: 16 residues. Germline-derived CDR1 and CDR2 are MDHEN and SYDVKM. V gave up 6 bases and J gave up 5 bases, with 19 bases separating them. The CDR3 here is CASRVPSGGVTGELFF. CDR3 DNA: TGTGCCAGCAGAGTCCCCTCGGGGGGCGTAACCGGGGAGCTGTTTTTT.

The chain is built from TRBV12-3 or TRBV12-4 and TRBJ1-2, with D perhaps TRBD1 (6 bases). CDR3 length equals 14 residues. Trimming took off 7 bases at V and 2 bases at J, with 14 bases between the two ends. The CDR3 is CASTNRVDNYGYTF. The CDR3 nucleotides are TGTGCCAGCACGAACAGGGTCGACAACTATGGCTACACCTTC.

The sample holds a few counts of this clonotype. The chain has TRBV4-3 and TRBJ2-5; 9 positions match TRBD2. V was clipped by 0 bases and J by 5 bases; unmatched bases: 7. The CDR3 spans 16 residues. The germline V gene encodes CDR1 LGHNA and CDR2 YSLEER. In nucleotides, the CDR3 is TGCGCCAGCAGCCAAGAAATGGCGGGAGGGCCGGAGACCCAGTACTTC. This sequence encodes CASSQEMAGGPETQYF.

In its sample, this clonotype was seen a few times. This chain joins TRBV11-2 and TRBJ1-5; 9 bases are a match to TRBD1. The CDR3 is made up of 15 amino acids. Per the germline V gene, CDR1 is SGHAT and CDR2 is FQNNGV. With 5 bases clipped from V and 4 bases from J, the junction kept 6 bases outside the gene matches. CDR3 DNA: TGTGCCAGCAGCAAATCCGGGACAGGGAATCAGCCCCAGCATTTT. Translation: CASSKSGTGNQPQHF. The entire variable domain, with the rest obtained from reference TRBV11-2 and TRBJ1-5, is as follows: EAGVAQSPRYKIIEKRQSVAFWCNPISGHATLYWYQQILGQGPKLLIQFQNNGVVDDSQLPKDRFSAERLKGVDSTLKIQPAKLEDSAVYLCASSKSGTGNQPQHFGDGTRLSIL.

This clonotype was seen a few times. CDR3 nucleotide sequence: TGCAGTGCTAGTGCCGGGACAGGGGGCGTTGTATCCTACAATGAGCAGTTCTTC. Residues: CSASAGTGGVVSYNEQFF. V is TRBV20-1 and J is TRBJ2-1, with 12 bases aligning to TRBD1. J gave up 1 base and V 3 bases, and 10 bases lay outside the gene matches. Germline lookup yields CDR1 DFQATT and CDR2 SNEGSKA (reference sequence). CDR3 length equals 18 residues.

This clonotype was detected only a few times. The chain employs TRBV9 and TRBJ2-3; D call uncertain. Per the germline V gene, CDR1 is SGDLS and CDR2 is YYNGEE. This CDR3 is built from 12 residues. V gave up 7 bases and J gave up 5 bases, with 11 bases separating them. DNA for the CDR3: TGTGCCAGCCGTGGGTCGGGAGATACGCAGTATTTT. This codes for CASRGSGDTQYF.

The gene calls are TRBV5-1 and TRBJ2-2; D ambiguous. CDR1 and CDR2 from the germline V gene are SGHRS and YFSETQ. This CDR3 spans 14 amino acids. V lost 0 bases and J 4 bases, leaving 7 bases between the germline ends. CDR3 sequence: CASSLGHSTGELFF. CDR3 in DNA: TGCGCCAGCAGCTTGGGGCACAGCACCGGGGAGCTGTTTTTT.

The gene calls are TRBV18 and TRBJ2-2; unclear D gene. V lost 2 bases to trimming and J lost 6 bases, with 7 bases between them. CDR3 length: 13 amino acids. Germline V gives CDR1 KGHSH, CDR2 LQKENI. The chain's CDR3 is CASSPEVAGELFF. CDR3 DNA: TGTGCCAGCTCACCAGAGGTAGCCGGGGAGCTGTTTTTT.

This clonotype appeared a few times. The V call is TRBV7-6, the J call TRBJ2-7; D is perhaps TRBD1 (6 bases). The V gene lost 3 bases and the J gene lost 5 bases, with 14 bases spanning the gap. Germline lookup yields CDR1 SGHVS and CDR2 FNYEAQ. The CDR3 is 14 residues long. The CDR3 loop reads CASSLMTGSNEQYF. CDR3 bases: TGTGCCAGCAGCTTGATGACAGGATCGAACGAGCAGTACTTC.

As DNA, the CDR3 is TGTGCCAGCAATGGTATGAACACTGAAGCTTTCTTT. This translates into CASNGMNTEAFF. This chain uses TRBV2 with TRBJ1-1, with unresolved D. Germline V gene sequence: CDR1 SNHLY, CDR2 FYNNEI. This CDR3 has 12 residues. Trimming stripped 7 bases from V and 0 bases from J, with 6 bases between.

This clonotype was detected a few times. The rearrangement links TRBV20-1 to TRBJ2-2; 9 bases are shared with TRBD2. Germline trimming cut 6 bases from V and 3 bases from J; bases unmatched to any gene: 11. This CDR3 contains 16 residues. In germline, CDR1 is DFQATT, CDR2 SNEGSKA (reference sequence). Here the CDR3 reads CSALPSGRYDTGELFF. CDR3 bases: TGCAGTGCCCTCCCGAGCGGGAGGTACGACACCGGGGAGCTGTTTTTT.

The CDR3 spells CASSVWLSNTGELFF. In DNA form, the CDR3 reads TGTGCCAGCAGTGTCTGGCTGTCAAACACCGGGGAGCTGTTTTTT. The V call is TRBV2, the J call TRBJ2-2; no reliable D call. The germline CDR1 and CDR2 sequences are SNHLY and FYNNEI. The CDR3 totals 15 residues. V shed 4 bases and J shed 2 bases, with 11 bases lying between them.

The CDR3 loop reads CASSPYSRTGELFF. CDR3 sequence (DNA): TGTGCCAGCAGCCCGTACAGTCGAACCGGGGAGCTGTTTTTT. This chain links TRBV12-3 or TRBV12-4 with TRBJ2-2; D unclear. The CDR3 has 14 amino acids. V was pared by 6 bases and J by 5 bases, with 13 bases between.

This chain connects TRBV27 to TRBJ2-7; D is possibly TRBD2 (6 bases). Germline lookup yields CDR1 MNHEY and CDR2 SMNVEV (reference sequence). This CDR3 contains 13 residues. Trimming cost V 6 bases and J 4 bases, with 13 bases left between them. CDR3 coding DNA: TGTGCCAGCAGGAGGGGACTCACATACGAGCAGTACTTC. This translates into CASRRGLTYEQYF.

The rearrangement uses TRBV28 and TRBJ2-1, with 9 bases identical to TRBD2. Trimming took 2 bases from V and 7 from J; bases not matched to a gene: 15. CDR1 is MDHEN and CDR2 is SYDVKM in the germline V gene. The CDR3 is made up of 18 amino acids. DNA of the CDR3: TGTGCCAGCAGTTTAGGTTTCGGCGGGAGGGCCGGGGGGAATGAGCAGTTCTTC. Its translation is CASSLGFGGRAGGNEQFF.

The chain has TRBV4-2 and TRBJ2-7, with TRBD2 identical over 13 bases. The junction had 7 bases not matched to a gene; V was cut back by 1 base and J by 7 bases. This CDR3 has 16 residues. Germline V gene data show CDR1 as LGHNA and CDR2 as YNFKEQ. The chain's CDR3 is CASSQARPGLAGEQYF. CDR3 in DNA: TGTGCCAGCAGCCAAGCCCGGCCGGGACTAGCGGGGGAGCAGTACTTC.

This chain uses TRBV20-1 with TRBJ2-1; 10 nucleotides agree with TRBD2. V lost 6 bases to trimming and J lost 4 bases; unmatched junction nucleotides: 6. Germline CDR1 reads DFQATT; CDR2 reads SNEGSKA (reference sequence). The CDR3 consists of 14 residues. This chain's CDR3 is CSAPGLARYNEQFF. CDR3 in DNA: TGCAGTGCGCCGGGACTAGCGAGATACAATGAGCAGTTCTTC.

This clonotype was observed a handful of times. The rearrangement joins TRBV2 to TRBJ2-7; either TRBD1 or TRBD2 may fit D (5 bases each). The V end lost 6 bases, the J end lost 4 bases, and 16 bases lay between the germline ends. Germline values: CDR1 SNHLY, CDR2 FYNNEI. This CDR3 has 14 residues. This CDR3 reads CASSQTWGTYEQYF. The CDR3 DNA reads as TGTGCCAGCAGCCAAACTTGGGGGACGTACGAGCAGTACTTC. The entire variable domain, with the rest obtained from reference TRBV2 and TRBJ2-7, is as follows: EPEVTQTPSHQVTQMGQEVILRCVPISNHLYFYWYRQILGQKVEFLVSFYNNEISEKSEIFDDQFSVERPDGSNFTLKIRSTKLEDSAMYFCASSQTWGTYEQYFGPGTRLTVT.

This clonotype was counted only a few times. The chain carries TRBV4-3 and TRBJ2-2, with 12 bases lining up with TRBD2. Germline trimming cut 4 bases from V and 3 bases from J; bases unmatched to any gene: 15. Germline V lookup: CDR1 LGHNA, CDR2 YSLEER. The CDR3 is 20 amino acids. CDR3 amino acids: CASSPKLGTSGLDDTGELFF. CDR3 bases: TGCGCCAGCAGCCCGAAACTCGGGACTAGCGGGCTCGACGACACCGGGGAGCTGTTTTTT.

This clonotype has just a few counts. In DNA form, the CDR3 reads TGTGCCAGCGGGGCAGGGGGTCAGCCCCAGCATTTT. It is translated as CASGAGGQPQHF. V is TRBV3-1 and J is TRBJ1-5; 7 nucleotides line up with TRBD1. CDR1 is LGHDT and CDR2 is YNNKEL in the germline V gene (reference sequence). The CDR3 is 12 residues long. The V gene end was trimmed by 8 bases and the J gene end by 6 bases; junction bases not matched to a gene: 4. Using reference TRBV3-1 and TRBJ1-5 for the parts outside the CDR3, the full variable domain is DTAVSQTPKYLVTQMGNDKSIKCEQNLGHDTMYWYKQDSKKFLKIMFSYNNKELIINETVPNRFSPKSPDKAHLNLHINSLELGDSAVYFCASGAGGQPQHFGDGTRLSIL.

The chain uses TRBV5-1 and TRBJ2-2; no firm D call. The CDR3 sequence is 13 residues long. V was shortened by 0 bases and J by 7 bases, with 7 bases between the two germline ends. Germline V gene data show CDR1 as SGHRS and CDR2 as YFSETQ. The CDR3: CASSLEGVGELFF. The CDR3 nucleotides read TGCGCCAGCAGCTTGGAAGGTGTCGGGGAGCTGTTTTTT. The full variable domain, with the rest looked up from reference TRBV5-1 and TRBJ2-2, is KAGVTQTPRYLIKTRGQQVTLSCSPISGHRSVSWYQQTPGQGLQFLFEYFSETQRNKGNFPGRFSGRQFSNSRSEMNVSTLELGDSALYLCASSLEGVGELFFGEGSRLTVL.

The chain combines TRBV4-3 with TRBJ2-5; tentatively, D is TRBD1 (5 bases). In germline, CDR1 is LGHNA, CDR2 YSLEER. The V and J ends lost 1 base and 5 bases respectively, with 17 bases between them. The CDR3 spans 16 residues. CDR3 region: CASSQGSRAQRETQYF. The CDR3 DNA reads TGCGCCAGCAGCCAAGGGAGCAGGGCCCAACGCGAGACCCAGTACTTC.

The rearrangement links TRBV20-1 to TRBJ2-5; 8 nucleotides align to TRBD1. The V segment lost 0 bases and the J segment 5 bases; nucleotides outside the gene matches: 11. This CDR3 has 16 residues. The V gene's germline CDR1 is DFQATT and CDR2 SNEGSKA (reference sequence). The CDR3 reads CSARDRWTGLRETQYF. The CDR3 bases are TGCAGTGCTAGAGACCGATGGACAGGGCTTCGGGAGACCCAGTACTTC.